This TCR beta chain was sequenced in a study of blood T cells in healthy people across ages (dated by TCRdb to the mid-2010s). At the level of the whole study: In model experiments, template switching captured roughly one uniquely barcoded TCR beta cDNA molecule for every two T cells. To track age-related changes in TCR beta repertoire diversity, the study relied on deep sequencing normalized with unique cDNA molecular identifiers. Four age groups were formed from the donors: young (average approximately 17 years), middle-aged (around 39), aged (about 62) and long-lived (about 80). To avoid experimental bias, donors of different ages were distributed randomly across sequencing lanes. For two donors (one aged 18 to 29 and one aged 80 or older), the study analyzed two additional independent replicas of 1 million unique cDNA reads from the same blood draw.

CDR1 and CDR2, per the germline V gene (reference sequence), are MNHEY and SMNVEV. Relative to germline, V is missing 2 bases and J is missing 11 bases, with 6 bases of the junction outside any gene match. Including the terminal cysteine and phenylalanine, the CDR3 comprises 14 residues. The kept DNA is CDR3 alone, 42 bases in frame from the first base. Library preparation was by 5' RACE. Sequencer: Illumina HiSeq 2500. A second PCR of 7 to 11 cycles was performed with a sample-barcoded 5' primer and a J-beta primer mix. A template-switch 5' adaptor carrying 12 random nucleotides introduced a unique molecular identifier onto each TCR beta cDNA molecule. Each sample yielded at least 3 million CDR3-containing paired-end reads. First-strand cDNA was synthesized from all RNA with the Mint cDNA synthesis kit, primed by a TRBC-specific oligonucleotide. Following uracil-DNA glycosylase treatment, a first 18-cycle PCR with universal primers M1SS and BC2_uni_R was performed on all cDNA. The original pipeline was this. Normalization of each sample was performed by random selection of 1 million high-quality reads, each carrying a distinct molecular identifier. Instead of being binned into consensus sequences, reads with shared molecular identifiers were discarded. MiTCR, run with a Q25 quality threshold and the strictest error-elimination algorithm, handled CDR3 identification, clonotype clustering and error correction. A nonparametric unseen species model with Euler transformation was used to estimate lower-bound total TCR beta diversity. The public reads were quality trimmed at Q25 with fastp and then assembled into clones with MiXCR by TCRdb, keeping productive beta chains. Rows are combined by CDR3 protein, so each entry shows the most common genes and DNA. TCRdb, not the original authors, processed these V and J calls. This sample gives 1.4 million or so distinct CDR3 sequences in total; less than 45% of them show up just once. Of the sample, 4% falls within the top ten clones.

Concerning this clonotype: Its recognized antigen is unknown. One base away there is no much larger clone; base qualities are not given.

The roughly 42 donors, aged roughly 6 to 100 years, were systemically healthy Caucasian individuals from Russia. Each donor gave ten milliliters of peripheral blood, collected into EDTA-treated Vacutainer tubes. PBMCs were isolated by Ficoll-Paque density-gradient centrifugation, with at least 7 million obtained per sample. Trizol reagent was used to extract total RNA from the PBMCs, yielding at least 5 micrograms per sample. For every donor, an aliquot of PBMCs went through flow cytometry to measure the percentages of naive CD45RAhigh/CD27high T cells. Study-level results and caveats: A strong correlation was found between observed TCR beta diversity and the percentage of naive T cells measured by flow cytometry. Since profiling was done on bulk unsorted PBMCs, naive and antigen-experienced compartments could not be conclusively compared. Compared with the aged group, more naive CD4+ T cells, fewer expanded clones and increased TCR diversity were shown by the long-lived group, suggesting age selection. Observed TCR beta diversity per million T cells fell roughly linearly with age, and a significant reduction was already apparent by age around 36. Because the CMV infection status of the donors was unknown, age-related changes in expanded clonotypes may potentially have been confounded. Estimates of total diversity from one million sequenced T cells were regarded as lower bounds and underestimates.

This TCR came from a woman between 18 and 29 years old in good health. Specimen: blood. Recombination linked TRBV27 to TRBJ1-1; 12 middle bases align to TRBD1. The bases are TGTGCCAGCAGTTTAAAGGGACAGGGGGCGCAGGCTTTCTTT. This translates into CASSLKGQGAQAFF.